This T cell receptor beta chain was documented in a study of blood T cell repertoires in COVID-19. Background on the study: Researchers got acute and convalescent COVID-19 samples from the United States, Italy and Spain. PBMCs, B-cell-depleted T cells, or T cells provided the cDNA or gDNA that made up the material.

Source study methods: Reference gene primer amplification in the assay estimated nucleated cell counts. Data came from immunoSEQ multiplex PCR; TCRdb stores just in-frame clones and leaves some out. V and J calls and clone size are those listed in that table; D and trimming were worked out from the DNA. The profile shows some 180,000 clones, roughly 78% of them singletons. The CDR3 length is 14 residues. CDR1 LNHDA and CDR2 SQIVND come from the germline V gene (reference sequence). V lost 7 bases and J 3 bases, leaving 15 bases between the germline ends. The chain combines TRBV19 with TRBJ1-1, with D maybe TRBD1 (6 bases). Source material: peripheral blood. This clonotype originated in an elderly woman with active or convalescent COVID-19. CDR3 DNA sequence: TGTGCCAGTAAGGAAAAACAGGGATACACTGAAGCTTTCTTT. Its protein product is CASKEKQGYTEAFF.